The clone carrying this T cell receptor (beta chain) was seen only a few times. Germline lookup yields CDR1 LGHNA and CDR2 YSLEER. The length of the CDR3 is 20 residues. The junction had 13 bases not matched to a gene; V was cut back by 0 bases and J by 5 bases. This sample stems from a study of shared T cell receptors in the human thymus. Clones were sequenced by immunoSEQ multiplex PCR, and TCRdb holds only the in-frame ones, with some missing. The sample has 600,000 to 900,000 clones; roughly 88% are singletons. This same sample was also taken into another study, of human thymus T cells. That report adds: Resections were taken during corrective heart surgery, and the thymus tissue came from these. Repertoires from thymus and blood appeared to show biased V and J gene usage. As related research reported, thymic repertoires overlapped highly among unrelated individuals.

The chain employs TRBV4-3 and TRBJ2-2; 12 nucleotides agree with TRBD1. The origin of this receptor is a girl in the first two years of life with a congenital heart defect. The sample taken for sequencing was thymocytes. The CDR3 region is CASSQDSIGGQGAETGELFF. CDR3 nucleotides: TGCGCCAGCAGCCAAGATTCGATAGGGGGACAGGGGGCCGAGACCGGGGAGCTGTTTTTT.